This T cell receptor beta chain was documented in a study of blood T cell repertoires in COVID-19. The repertoire was sequenced with immunoSEQ multiplex PCR; TCRdb's copy has only in-frame clones and lacks some. Of approximately 80,000 clones in the sample, 88% were seen once. V was clipped by 4 bases and J by 10 bases; unmatched bases: 10. The CDR3 consists of 15 residues. The germline V gene has CDR1 SGHRS and CDR2 YFSETQ. This clonotype was sampled from a human donor in a cohort sampled during active COVID-19. Material: peripheral blood. This rearrangement joins TRBV5-1 to TRBJ1-6; the match to TRBD1 covers 8 bases. The CDR3 here is CASSVFQGAESPLHF. CDR3 nucleotides: TGCGCCAGCAGCGTATTCCAGGGGGCGGAATCACCCCTCCACTTT.